Listed below are T cell receptor beta chains from one sample, sequenced in a study of T cells in Graves' hyperthyroidism and ophthalmopathy. TCRdb analysed the multiplex PCR reads with MiXCR anew, one entry per CDR3 protein. This table holds around 440,000 distinct CDR3 sequences, more than 15% found once. Sequenced sample: blood. These receptor sequences come from a woman aged 18-29 years with Graves' hyperthyroidism. Each CDR3 is given with its conserved first and last residue. The D gene is left open where the match is weak. Size is stated for part of the rows, as once, few or many counts, or as a class when the clone is expanded.

V gene: TRBV19
D gene: NA
J gene: TRBJ2-3
clone size: few
CDR3 protein: CASSWGAGLTGDTQYF
CDR3 DNA: TGTGCCAGTAGCTGGGGAGCTGGGTTAACCGGGGATACGCAGTATTTT

V gene: TRBV19
D gene: NA
J gene: TRBJ2-1
clone size: many
CDR3 protein: CASSRLESYNEQFF
CDR3 DNA: TGTGCCAGTAGTCGACTAGAATCCTACAATGAGCAGTTCTTC

V gene: TRBV3-1
D gene: NA
J gene: TRBJ1-3
clone size: many
CDR3 protein: CASRAGVTDTIYF
CDR3 DNA: TGTGCCAGCAGGGCAGGGGTTACGGACACCATATATTTT

V gene: TRBV6-1
D gene: TRBD1
J gene: TRBJ1-6
clone size: few
CDR3 protein: CASSRQGGGYNSPLHF
CDR3 DNA: TGTGCCAGCAGTCGACAGGGAGGAGGCTATAATTCACCCCTCCACTTT

V gene: TRBV20-1
D gene: TRBD2
J gene: TRBJ2-3
clone size: few
CDR3 protein: CSASPLAGGADTQYF
CDR3 DNA: TGCAGTGCTAGCCCCCTAGCGGGGGGCGCAGATACGCAGTATTTT

V gene: TRBV4-3
D gene: NA
J gene: TRBJ1-4
clone size: few
CDR3 protein: CASSQLVLEREKLFF
CDR3 DNA: TGCGCCAGCAGCCAACTCGTTCTAGAAAGGGAAAAACTGTTTTTT

V gene: TRBV9
D gene: NA
J gene: TRBJ1-5
clone size: many
CDR3 protein: CASSVAGASNQPQHF
CDR3 DNA: TGTGCCAGCAGCGTAGCGGGGGCCAGCAATCAGCCCCAGCATTTT

V gene: TRBV6-1
D gene: TRBD1
J gene: TRBJ2-7
clone size: NA
CDR3 protein: CASIKETGTGVYEQYF
CDR3 DNA: TGTGCCAGCATCAAAGAAACCGGGACAGGGGTTTACGAGCAGTACTTC

V gene: TRBV7-3
D gene: NA
J gene: TRBJ2-7
clone size: NA
CDR3 protein: CASSWGDGYEQYF
CDR3 DNA: TGTGCCAGCAGCTGGGGGGATGGCTACGAGCAGTACTTC

V gene: TRBV6-1
D gene: NA
J gene: TRBJ1-3
clone size: many
CDR3 protein: CASKISISLGRGNTIYF
CDR3 DNA: TGTGCCAGCAAGATTTCCATCTCCCTAGGGAGGGGAAACACCATATATTTT

V gene: TRBV7-9
D gene: TRBD2
J gene: TRBJ2-3
clone size: NA
CDR3 protein: CASSLSRGRGADTQYF
CDR3 DNA: TGTGCCAGCAGCCTCTCCCGGGGGCGGGGGGCAGATACGCAGTATTTT

V gene: TRBV25-1
D gene: TRBD2
J gene: TRBJ2-3
clone size: many
CDR3 protein: CASSEGRLAGGELTDTQYF
CDR3 DNA: TGTGCCAGCAGTGAAGGGAGGTTAGCGGGGGGGGAACTCACAGATACGCAGTATTTT

V gene: TRBV6-2/TRBV6-3
D gene: TRBD1
J gene: TRBJ1-5
clone size: few
CDR3 protein: CASSYSAGGYQPQHF
CDR3 DNA: TGTGCCAGCAGTTACTCCGCAGGGGGCTATCAGCCCCAGCATTTT

V gene: TRBV13
D gene: TRBD1
J gene: TRBJ2-7
clone size: NA
CDR3 protein: CASSPGPGQATYEQYF
CDR3 DNA: TGTGCCAGCAGCCCCGGCCCGGGACAGGCGACCTACGAGCAGTACTTC

V gene: TRBV7-7
D gene: TRBD2
J gene: TRBJ2-1
clone size: NA
CDR3 protein: CASSADTSGGAYNEQFF
CDR3 DNA: TGTGCTAGCAGCGCCGATACTAGCGGGGGGGCCTACAATGAGCAGTTCTTC

V gene: TRBV7-7
D gene: NA
J gene: TRBJ2-7
clone size: NA
CDR3 protein: CASSLGPLGFESSNEQYF
CDR3 DNA: TGTGCTAGCAGCTTAGGCCCCCTCGGCTTTGAGAGCTCTAACGAGCAGTACTTC

V gene: TRBV19
D gene: NA
J gene: TRBJ2-5
clone size: NA
CDR3 protein: CASSIRETQYF
CDR3 DNA: TGTGCCAGTAGTATAAGGGAGACCCAGTACTTC

V gene: TRBV6-2/TRBV6-3
D gene: NA
J gene: TRBJ1-5
clone size: many
CDR3 protein: CASTPGFQPQHF
CDR3 DNA: TGTGCCAGCACCCCAGGGTTTCAGCCCCAGCATTTT

V gene: TRBV2
D gene: TRBD1
J gene: TRBJ2-1
clone size: many
CDR3 protein: CARGTGRNNEQFF
CDR3 DNA: TGTGCCAGGGGGACAGGGAGAAACAATGAGCAGTTCTTC

V gene: TRBV20-1
D gene: TRBD2
J gene: TRBJ2-1
clone size: many
CDR3 protein: CSAILAGGPHNEQFF
CDR3 DNA: TGCAGTGCGATTTTAGCGGGAGGGCCCCACAATGAGCAGTTCTTC

V gene: TRBV29-1
D gene: NA
J gene: TRBJ2-7
clone size: few
CDR3 protein: CSANQWGGEQYF
CDR3 DNA: TGCAGCGCTAACCAGTGGGGTGGCGAGCAGTACTTC

V gene: TRBV6-5
D gene: NA
J gene: TRBJ2-5
clone size: NA
CDR3 protein: CASSYVGGRGETQYF
CDR3 DNA: TGTGCCAGCAGTTACGTTGGGGGAAGGGGAGAGACCCAGTACTTC